The present TCR beta chain was sequenced within a study of cytomegalovirus exposure and HLA in healthy donors. The CDR3 loop spans 15 amino acids. Germline CDR1 and CDR2: MDHEN and SYDVKM. V was trimmed by 5 bases and J by 4 bases, leaving 15 bases between them. This clone showed up just a few times. The antigen is undetermined. PCR amplification relied on 60 Vbeta primers (plus 13 Jbeta primers). Using immunoSEQ multiplex PCR, the repertoire was profiled, and TCRdb retains in-frame clones only, with some absent. Among roughly 86,000 clones listed, approximately 66% were seen once. Overall study findings and caveats: What a later analysis reportedly showed was that an Asian-associated ancestry cluster had fewer N-insertions than the approximately 700-donor mean.

This rearrangement joins TRBV28 to TRBJ2-1; tentatively, D is TRBD1 (8 bases). What was sequenced was PBMCs. This TCR was sampled from a man in his thirties or forties in good health and CMV-seronegative. The chain's CDR3 is CASSTTGGGYNEQFF. In nucleotides, the CDR3 is TGTGCCAGCAGTACTACAGGGGGGGGGTACAATGAGCAGTTCTTC. Together with reference TRBV28 and TRBJ2-1, the CDR3 gives the full variable domain: DVKVTQSSRYLVKRTGEKVFLECVQDMDHENMFWYRQDPGLGLRLIYFSYDVKMKEKGDIPEGYSVSREKKERFSLILESASTNQTSMYLCASSTTGGGYNEQFFGPGTRLTVL.